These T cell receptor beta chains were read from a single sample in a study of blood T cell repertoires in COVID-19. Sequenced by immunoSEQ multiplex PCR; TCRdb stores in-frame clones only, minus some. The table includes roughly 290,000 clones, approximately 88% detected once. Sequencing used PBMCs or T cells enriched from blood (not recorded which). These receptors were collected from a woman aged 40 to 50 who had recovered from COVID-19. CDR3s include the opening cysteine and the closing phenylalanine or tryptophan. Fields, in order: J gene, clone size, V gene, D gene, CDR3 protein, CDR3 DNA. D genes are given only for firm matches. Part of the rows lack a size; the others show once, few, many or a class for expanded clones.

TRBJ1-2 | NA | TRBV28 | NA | CASSRDIEGYTF | TGTGCCAGCAGCCGGGACATAGAAGGCTACACCTTC
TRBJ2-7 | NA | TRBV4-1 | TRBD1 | CASSQAGTGQGEQYF | TGCGCCAGCAGCCAAGCCGGGACAGGGCAAGGCGAGCAGTACTTC
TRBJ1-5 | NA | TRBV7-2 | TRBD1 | CASSVTGPNQPQHF | TGTGCCAGCAGCGTGACAGGGCCCAATCAGCCCCAGCATTTT
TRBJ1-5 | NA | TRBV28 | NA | CASSAQGSSHWPQHF | TGTGCCAGCAGTGCCCAGGGGTCGTCCCACTGGCCCCAGCATTTT
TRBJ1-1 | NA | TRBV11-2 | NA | CASSGGARAFF | TGTGCCAGCAGCGGAGGGGCGCGAGCTTTCTTT
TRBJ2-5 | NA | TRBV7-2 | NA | CASSLLGDQYF | TGTGCCAGCAGCTTATTAGGGGACCAGTACTTC
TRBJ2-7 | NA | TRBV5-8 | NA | CASSLVEQYF | TGTGCCAGCAGCCTCGTGGAGCAGTACTTC
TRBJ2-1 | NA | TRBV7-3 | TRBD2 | CASSRGGGLAGYNEQFF | TGTGCCAGCAGCCGTGGCGGGGGGCTAGCGGGTTACAATGAGCAGTTCTTC
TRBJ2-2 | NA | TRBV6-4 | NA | CASSRTLTGELFF | TGTGCCAGCAGCCGGACTTTAACCGGGGAGCTGTTTTTT
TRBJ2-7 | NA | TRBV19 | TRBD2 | CASSSRTSGSREQYF | TGTGCCAGTAGTTCACGGACTAGCGGGAGCCGCGAGCAGTACTTC
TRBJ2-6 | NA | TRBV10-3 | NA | CAISEPPVSGANVLTF | TGTGCCATCAGTGAACCCCCAGTCTCTGGGGCCAACGTCCTGACTTTC
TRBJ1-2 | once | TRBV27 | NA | CASSLSGDGYTF | TGTGCCAGCAGTTTATCAGGGGATGGCTACACCTTC
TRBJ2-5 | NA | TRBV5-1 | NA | CASRAGQIETQYF | TGCGCCAGCAGGGCTGGGCAAATAGAGACCCAGTACTTC
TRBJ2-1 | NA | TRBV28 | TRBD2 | CASSLPSGRSNEQFF | TGTGCCAGCAGTTTACCTAGCGGGAGGTCGAATGAGCAGTTCTTC
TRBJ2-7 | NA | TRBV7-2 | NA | CASSTTTGTQYEQYF | TGTGCCAGCAGCACTACGACCGGGACACAGTACGAGCAGTACTTC
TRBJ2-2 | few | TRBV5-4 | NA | CASSLSGAGELFF | TGTGCCAGCAGCCTTTCAGGGGCAGGGGAGCTGTTTTTT
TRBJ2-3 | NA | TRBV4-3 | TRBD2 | CASSSSLAGGSLRSDTQYF | TGCGCCAGCAGCTCCTCCCTAGCGGGAGGGAGTTTGAGGTCAGATACGCAGTATTTT
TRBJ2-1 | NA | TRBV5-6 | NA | CASSPKLTLGSYNEQFF | TGTGCCAGCAGCCCCAAGTTGACTCTCGGCTCCTACAATGAGCAGTTCTTC
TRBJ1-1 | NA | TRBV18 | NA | CASSQQEGTEAFF | TGTGCCAGCTCACAACAGGAGGGCACTGAAGCTTTCTTT
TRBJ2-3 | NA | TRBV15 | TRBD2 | CATSRTVAGRLTDTQYF | TGTGCCACCAGCAGAACTGTAGCGGGACGCCTCACAGATACGCAGTATTTT
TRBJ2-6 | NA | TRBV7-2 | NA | CASSGGLSGANVLTF | TGTGCCAGCAGTGGGGGACTTTCTGGGGCCAACGTCCTGACTTTC
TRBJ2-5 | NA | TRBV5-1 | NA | CASSLTLFPLDF | TGCGCCAGCAGCCTGACACTTTTCCCCCTGGACTTC
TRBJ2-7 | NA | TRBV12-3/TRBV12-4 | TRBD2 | CASSPGLAYEQYF | TGTGCCAGCAGCCCGGGACTAGCTTACGAGCAGTACTTC
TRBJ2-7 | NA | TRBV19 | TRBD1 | CASSIGTGGGYEQYF | TGTGCCAGTAGTATAGGGACAGGGGGCGGCTACGAGCAGTACTTC
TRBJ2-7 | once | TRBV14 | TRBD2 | CASSKGLLSYEQYF | TGTGCCAGCAGCAAGGGACTACTCTCCTACGAGCAGTACTTC
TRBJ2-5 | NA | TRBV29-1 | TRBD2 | CSVLAVEETQYF | TGCAGCGTTCTAGCGGTGGAAGAGACCCAGTACTTC
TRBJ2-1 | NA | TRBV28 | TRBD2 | CACETKTSGRAREQFF | TGTGCTTGCGAGACCAAGACTAGCGGGAGGGCCAGGGAGCAGTTCTTC
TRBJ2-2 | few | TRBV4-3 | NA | CASSQTDRTPTGELFF | TGCGCCAGCAGCCAGACGGACAGAACCCCGACCGGGGAGCTGTTTTTT
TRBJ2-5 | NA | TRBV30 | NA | CAWSPGGSQETQYF | TGTGCCTGGAGCCCTGGAGGCAGCCAAGAGACCCAGTACTTC
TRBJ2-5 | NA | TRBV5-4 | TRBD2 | CASSLYSGGGETQYF | TGTGCCAGCAGCTTGTATTCGGGAGGAGGAGAGACCCAGTACTTC
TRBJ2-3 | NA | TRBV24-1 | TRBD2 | CATSDLWSSGGLDTQYF | TGTGCCACCAGTGATTTGTGGTCATCGGGGGGGTTAGATACGCAGTATTTT